The clone carrying this T cell receptor beta chain has only a few counts. Its target is unknown. The investigators amplified TCR beta CDR3 regions from RNA transcripts. The TCR CDR3 was amplified in a first-round RT-PCR using the HTBI primer set. TCRdb re-derived calls from the multiplex PCR reads in MiXCR, one entry per CDR3 protein. The sample carries about 290,000 distinct CDR3 sequences, more than 10% recorded once. This sample is part of a study of T cells in Graves' hyperthyroidism and ophthalmopathy. Across the study: Blood was drawn when the patient was first diagnosed and still untreated.

CDR3 size: 8 residues. Trimming stripped 9 bases from V and 5 bases from J, with 3 bases between. The germline V gene has CDR1 SGDLS and CDR2 YYNGEE. Each patient was aged 18 to 65 and had newly diagnosed hyperthyroidism of under 2 months' duration. Study outcomes and limitations: A 13 V-J model separated ophthalmopathy from stable hyperthyroidism.

Sequencing was done on a sample of blood. The receptor comes from a woman in her 30s with Graves' hyperthyroidism that later progressed to Graves' ophthalmopathy. The V gene is TRBV9, the J gene TRBJ2-7; D unclear. CDR3 nucleotides: TGTGCCACCCACGAGCAGTACTTC. It encodes CATHEQYF.